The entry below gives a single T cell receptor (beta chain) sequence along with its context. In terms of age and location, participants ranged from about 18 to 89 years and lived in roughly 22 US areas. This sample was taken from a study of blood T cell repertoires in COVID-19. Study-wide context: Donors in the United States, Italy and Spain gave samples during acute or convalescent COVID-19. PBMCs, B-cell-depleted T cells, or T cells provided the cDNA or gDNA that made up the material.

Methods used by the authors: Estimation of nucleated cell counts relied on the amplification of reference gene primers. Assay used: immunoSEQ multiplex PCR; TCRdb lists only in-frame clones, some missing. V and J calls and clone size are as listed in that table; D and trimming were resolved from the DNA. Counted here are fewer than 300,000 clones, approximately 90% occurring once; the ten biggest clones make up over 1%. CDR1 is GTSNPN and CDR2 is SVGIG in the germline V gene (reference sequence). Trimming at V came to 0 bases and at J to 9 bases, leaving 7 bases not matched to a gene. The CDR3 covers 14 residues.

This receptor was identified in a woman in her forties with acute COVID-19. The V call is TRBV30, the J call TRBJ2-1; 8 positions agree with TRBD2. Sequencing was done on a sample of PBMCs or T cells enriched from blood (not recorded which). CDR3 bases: TGTGCCTGGAGTGTCCCCGGGAGGGGTGGTGAGCAGTTCTTC. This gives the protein CAWSVPGRGGEQFF. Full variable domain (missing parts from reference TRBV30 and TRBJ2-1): SQTIHQWPATLVQPVGSPLSLECTVEGTSNPNLYWYRQAAGRGLQLLFYSVGIGQISSEVPQNLSASRPQDRQFILSSKKLLLSDSGFYLCAWSVPGRGGEQFFGPGTRLTVL.